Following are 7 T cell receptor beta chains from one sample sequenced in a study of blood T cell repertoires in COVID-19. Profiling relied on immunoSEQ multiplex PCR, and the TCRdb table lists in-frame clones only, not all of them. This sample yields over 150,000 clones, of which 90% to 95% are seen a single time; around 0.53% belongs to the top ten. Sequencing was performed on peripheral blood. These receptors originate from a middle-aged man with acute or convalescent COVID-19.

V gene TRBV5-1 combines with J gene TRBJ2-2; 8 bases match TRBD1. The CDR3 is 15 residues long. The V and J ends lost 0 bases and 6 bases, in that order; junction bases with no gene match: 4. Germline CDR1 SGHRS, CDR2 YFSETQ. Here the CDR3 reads CASSLVDRASGELFF. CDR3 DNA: TGCGCCAGCAGCTTGGTGGACAGGGCTTCCGGGGAGCTGTTTTTT.

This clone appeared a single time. The CDR3 here is CASSLSLAGKFF. Here the CDR3 DNA reads TGTGCCAGCAGCTTGAGTTTGGCGGGAAAGTTCTTC. The gene calls are TRBV7-2 and TRBJ2-1; TRBD2 might be the D (6 bases). CDR3 length: 12 amino acids. V was pared by 3 bases and J by 14 bases, with 14 bases between. Germline V gene sequence: CDR1 SGHTA, CDR2 FQGNSA.

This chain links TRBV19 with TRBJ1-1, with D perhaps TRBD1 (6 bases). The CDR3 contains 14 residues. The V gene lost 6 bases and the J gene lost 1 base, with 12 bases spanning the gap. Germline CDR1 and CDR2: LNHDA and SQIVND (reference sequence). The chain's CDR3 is CASRMTGQNTEAFF. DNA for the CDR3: TGTGCCAGTAGGATGACAGGACAGAACACTGAAGCTTTCTTT.

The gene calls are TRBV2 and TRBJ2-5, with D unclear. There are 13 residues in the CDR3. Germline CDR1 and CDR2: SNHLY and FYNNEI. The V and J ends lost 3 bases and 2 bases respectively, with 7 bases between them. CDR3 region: CASSDRLQETQYF. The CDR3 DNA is TGTGCCAGCAGTGACAGGCTTCAAGAGACCCAGTACTTC.

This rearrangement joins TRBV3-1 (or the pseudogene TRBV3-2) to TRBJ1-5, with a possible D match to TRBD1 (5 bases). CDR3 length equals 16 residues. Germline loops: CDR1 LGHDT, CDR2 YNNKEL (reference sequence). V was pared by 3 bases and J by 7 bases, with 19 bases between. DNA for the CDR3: TGTGCCAGCAGCCATTCGGGTCTCAGGCCAGGGCAGCCCCAGCATTTT. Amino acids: CASSHSGLRPGQPQHF.

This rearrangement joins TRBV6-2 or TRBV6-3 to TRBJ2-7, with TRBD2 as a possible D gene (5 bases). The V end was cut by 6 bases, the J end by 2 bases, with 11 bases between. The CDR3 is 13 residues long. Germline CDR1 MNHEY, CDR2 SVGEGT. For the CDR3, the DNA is TGTGCCAGCAGCCACGGGGTGACCTACGAGCAGTACGTC. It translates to CASSHGVTYEQYV.

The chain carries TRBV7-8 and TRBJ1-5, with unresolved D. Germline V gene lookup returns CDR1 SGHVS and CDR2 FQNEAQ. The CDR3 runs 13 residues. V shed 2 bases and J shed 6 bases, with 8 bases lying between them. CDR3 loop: CASSLSSGQPQHF. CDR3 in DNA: TGTGCCAGCAGCTTATCCTCCGGTCAGCCCCAGCATTTT.